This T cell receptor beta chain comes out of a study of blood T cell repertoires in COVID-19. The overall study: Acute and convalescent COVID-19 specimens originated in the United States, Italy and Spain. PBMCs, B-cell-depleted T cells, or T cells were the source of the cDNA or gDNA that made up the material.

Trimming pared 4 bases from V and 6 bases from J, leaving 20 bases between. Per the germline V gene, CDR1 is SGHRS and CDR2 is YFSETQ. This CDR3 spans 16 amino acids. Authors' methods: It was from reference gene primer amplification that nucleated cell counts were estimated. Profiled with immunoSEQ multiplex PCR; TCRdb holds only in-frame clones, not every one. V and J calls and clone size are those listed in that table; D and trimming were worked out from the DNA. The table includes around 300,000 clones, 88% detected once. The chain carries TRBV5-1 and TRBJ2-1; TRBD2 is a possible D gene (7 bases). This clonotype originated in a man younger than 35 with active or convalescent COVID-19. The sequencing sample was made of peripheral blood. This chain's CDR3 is CASSPAGRGAFNEQFF. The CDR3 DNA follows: TGCGCCAGCAGCCCCGCGGGTCGGGGGGCGTTCAATGAGCAGTTCTTC.